These 6 T cell receptor beta chains came from one sample sequenced in a study of control samples from healthy donors and cancer patients. Clones were read by immunoSEQ multiplex PCR, and TCRdb kept only the in-frame ones, dropping some. The table shows 120,000 to 150,000 clones, with more than 80% occurring only once. The source material was blood. Receptors originate from a man between 18 and 29 years old in good health.

This chain connects TRBV7-3 to TRBJ2-5, with D hard to call. CDR1 is SGHTA, CDR2 FQGTGA, per germline. The CDR3 has 13 residues. V lost 2 bases and J lost 2, with 6 bases in between. The CDR3 region is CASSLRNQETQYF. The DNA of the CDR3 is TGTGCCAGCAGCTTACGGAATCAAGAGACCCAGTACTTC.

The CDR3 spells CASSPDMNTEAFF. For the CDR3, the DNA is TGTGCCAGCTCACCGGATATGAACACTGAAGCTTTCTTT. This chain links TRBV18 with TRBJ1-1; the D is unclear. The CDR3 runs to 13 residues. Trimming shortened V by 3 bases and J by 0 bases, and 5 bases separated the two germline ends. The germline V gene has CDR1 KGHSH and CDR2 LQKENI.

In this sample, this clone turned up a few times. This sequence joins TRBV7-2 and TRBJ1-2; D perhaps matches TRBD1 (5 bases). Trimming left V 1 base short and J 2 bases short, with 17 bases between. Germline V gene lookup returns CDR1 SGHTA and CDR2 FQGNSA. The CDR3 sequence is 17 residues long. The CDR3, as DNA: TGTGCCAGCAGCTTAGAAACAGGAGTCGCGCGCAACTATGGCTACACCTTC. Encoded protein: CASSLETGVARNYGYTF.

Only one count was recorded for this clone. The chain is built from TRBV5-1 and TRBJ2-7; D uncertain. Germline values: CDR1 SGHRS, CDR2 YFSETQ. The ends were cut back, 5 bases at V and 6 bases at J, with 18 bases in the middle. The CDR3 is 14 amino acids. The CDR3 DNA reads as TGCGCCAGCAGAAACGGGCCCACGGCCGCCGAGCAGTACTTC. Amino acids: CASRNGPTAAEQYF.

The J gene is TRBJ1-3, the V gene TRBV10-3; maybe TRBD1 (5 bases). The V gene lost 2 bases and the J gene lost 0 bases, with 5 bases spanning the gap. Germline V gene data show CDR1 as ENHRY and CDR2 as SYGVKD. CDR3 length equals 14 residues. CDR3 loop: CAISETGSGNTIYF. CDR3 DNA sequence: TGTGCCATCAGTGAGACAGGCTCTGGAAACACCATATATTTT.

The chain couples TRBV12-3 or TRBV12-4 to TRBJ1-3; D not certain. The DNA matches TRBJ2-2 better at its end, which makes the J call doubtful. The CDR3 contains 12 residues. CDR3 coding DNA: TGTGCCAGCAGCTTCTGGGGTGGGGAGCTGTTTTTT. Protein sequence: CASSFWGGELFF.